This entry is about one TCR beta chain. No cognate antigen has been identified for it. Within one base of it there is no much larger clone, and no base qualities were kept. After stimulus-free culture of CFSE-labeled PBMCs, the autoproliferating (CFSEdim) and non-proliferating (CFSEhi) T cell fractions were sequenced separately. A total of some 50 million CFSE-labeled PBMCs were cultured for 7 days without stimulus, and replicate wells were then pooled. Labeling of PBMCs used approximately 0.5 uM CFSE, and the cells were then grown in serum-free AIM-V medium with no exogenous stimuli added. PBMCs were obtained by Ficoll density gradient centrifugation and kept cryopreserved until use. Using a FACSAria III, live 7-AAD-negative cells were sorted, then washed with PBS and stored frozen at -80 degrees C as dry pellets. TCRbeta CDR3 regions were amplified from extracted genomic DNA using the immunoSEQ Platform. Multiplex PCR, high-throughput sequencing and a vendor bioinformatics pipeline were brought together in the immunoSEQ assay. Per the original workflow: After discarding non-productive sequences and any CDR3s under 4 amino acids in length, clonotype frequencies were recalculated for each sample. In immunoSEQ Analyzer 2.0, a clonotype counted as shared when the CDR3 amino acid, V gene and J gene sequences were identical. Repertoire overlap was normalized by dividing shared clonotype counts by the product of both clone-set sizes, with the result scaled by 1000 into arbitrary units. TCRdb carries this immuneACCESS record with in-frame sequences only. Its versions omit some clonotypes, under half of them owing to an unresolved V gene in the studies checked, with the rest unexplained. That table supplies the V and J calls and clone size; D and trimming were determined from the DNA. The sample yields 46,000 or so clones; over 75% were counted once. The leading ten clones occupy 0.85% to 1.3% of the sample.

CDR1 and CDR2 were assigned from the germline V gene (reference sequence) as SGHKS and YYEKEE. Trimming removed 3 bases from V and 7 bases from J, leaving 19 bases between the germline ends. CDR3 length: 15 amino acids, cysteine to phenylalanine. CDR3 DNA only is kept here, 45 bases in frame from base 1. The sample originates from a study of memory B cells and T cells in multiple sclerosis (dated by TCRdb to the late 2010s). In terms of the full investigation: The study compared TCR beta repertoires of autoproliferating peripheral T cells with brain lesion-infiltrating T cells in multiple sclerosis patients. A couple of multiple sclerosis patients were included in the TCR sequencing because brain lesions obtained at autopsy or brain-infiltrating cells obtained from biopsy were available for them.

Overall study results and their limits: Clone-set sizes varied between compartments, which affected the numbers of shared clonotypes and made normalization necessary.

This TCR derives from a human donor with multiple sclerosis. The specimen sequenced was PBMCs from blood kept in culture. The rearrangement combines TRBV5-5 with TRBJ1-2; the best D guess is TRBD1, with 5 bases matching. The DNA reads TGTGCCAGCAGCTCCTCGGGACCTTCTCGGGCTGGCTACACCTTC. This yields the protein CASSSSGPSRAGYTF.